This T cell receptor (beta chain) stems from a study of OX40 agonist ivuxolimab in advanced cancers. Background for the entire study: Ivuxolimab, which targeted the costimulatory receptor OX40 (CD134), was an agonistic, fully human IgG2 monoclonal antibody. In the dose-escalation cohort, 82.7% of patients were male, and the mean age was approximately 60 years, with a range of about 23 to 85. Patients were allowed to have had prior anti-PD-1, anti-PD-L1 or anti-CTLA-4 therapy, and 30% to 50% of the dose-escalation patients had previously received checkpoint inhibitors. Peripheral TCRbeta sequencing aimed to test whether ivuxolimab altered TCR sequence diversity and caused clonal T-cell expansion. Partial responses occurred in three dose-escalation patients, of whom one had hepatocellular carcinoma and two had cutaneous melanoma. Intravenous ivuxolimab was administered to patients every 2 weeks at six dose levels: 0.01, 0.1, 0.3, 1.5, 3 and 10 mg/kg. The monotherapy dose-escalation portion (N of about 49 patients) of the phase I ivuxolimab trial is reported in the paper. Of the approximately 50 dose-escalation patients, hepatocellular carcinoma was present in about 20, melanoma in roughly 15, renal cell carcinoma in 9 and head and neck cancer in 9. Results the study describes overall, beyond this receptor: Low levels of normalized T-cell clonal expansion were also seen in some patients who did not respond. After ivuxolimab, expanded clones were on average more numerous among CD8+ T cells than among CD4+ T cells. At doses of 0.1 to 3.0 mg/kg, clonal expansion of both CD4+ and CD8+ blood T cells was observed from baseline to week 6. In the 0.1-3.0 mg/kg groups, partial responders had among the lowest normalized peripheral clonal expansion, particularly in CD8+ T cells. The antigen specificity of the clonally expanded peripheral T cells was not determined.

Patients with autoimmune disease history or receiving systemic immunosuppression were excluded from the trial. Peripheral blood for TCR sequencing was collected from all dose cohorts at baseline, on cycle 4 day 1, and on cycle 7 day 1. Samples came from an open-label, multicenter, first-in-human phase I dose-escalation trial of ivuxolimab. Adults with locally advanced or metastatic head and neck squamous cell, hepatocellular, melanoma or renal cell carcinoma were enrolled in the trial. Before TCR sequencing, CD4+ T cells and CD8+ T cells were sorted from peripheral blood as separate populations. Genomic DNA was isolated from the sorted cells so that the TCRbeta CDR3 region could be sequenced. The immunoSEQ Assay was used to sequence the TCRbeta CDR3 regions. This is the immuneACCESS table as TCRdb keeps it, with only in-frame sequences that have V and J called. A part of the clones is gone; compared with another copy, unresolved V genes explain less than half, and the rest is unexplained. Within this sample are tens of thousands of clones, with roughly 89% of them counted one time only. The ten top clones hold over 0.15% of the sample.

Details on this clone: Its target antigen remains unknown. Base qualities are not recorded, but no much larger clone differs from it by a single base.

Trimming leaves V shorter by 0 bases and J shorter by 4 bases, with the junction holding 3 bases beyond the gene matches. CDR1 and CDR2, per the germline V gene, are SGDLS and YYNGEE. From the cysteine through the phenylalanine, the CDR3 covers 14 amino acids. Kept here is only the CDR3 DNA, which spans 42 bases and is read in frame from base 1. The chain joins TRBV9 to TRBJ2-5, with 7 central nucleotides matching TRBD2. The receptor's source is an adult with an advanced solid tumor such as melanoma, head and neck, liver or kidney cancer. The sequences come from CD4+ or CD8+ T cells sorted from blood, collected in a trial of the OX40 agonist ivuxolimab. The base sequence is TGTGCCAGCAGCGTAGCGGCTAGCGGAGAGACCCAGTACTTC. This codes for CASSVAASGETQYF.